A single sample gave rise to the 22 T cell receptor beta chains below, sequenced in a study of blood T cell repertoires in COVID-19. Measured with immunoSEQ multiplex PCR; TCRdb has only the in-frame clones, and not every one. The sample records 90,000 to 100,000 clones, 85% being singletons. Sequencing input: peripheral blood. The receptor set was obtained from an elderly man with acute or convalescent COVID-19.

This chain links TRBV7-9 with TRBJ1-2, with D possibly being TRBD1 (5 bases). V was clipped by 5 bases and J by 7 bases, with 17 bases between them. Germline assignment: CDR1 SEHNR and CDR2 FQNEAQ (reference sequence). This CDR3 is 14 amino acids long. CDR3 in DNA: TGTGCCAGCAGCCCCCCCGGGGGGAATATTGGCTACACCTTC. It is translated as CASSPPGGNIGYTF.

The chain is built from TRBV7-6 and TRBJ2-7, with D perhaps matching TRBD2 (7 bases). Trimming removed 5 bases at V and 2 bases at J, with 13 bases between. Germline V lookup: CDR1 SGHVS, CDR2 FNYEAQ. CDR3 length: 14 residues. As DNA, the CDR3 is TGTGCCAGCAGCCAAGGGGGGGGACCCTACGAGCAGTACTTC. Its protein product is CASSQGGGPYEQYF.

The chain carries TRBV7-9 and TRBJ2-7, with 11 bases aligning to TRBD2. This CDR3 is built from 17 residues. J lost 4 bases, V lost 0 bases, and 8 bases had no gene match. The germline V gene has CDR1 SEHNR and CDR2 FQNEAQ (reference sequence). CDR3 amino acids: CASSLANSGRAEYEQYF. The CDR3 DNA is TGTGCCAGCAGCTTAGCGAATAGCGGGAGGGCAGAATACGAGCAGTACTTC.

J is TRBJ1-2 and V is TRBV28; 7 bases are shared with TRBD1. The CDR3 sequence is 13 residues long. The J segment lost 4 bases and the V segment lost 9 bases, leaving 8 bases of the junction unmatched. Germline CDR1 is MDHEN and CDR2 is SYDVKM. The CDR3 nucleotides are TGTGCCAGTGACAGGGCAGGTGGCTATGGCTACACCTTC. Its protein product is CASDRAGGYGYTF.

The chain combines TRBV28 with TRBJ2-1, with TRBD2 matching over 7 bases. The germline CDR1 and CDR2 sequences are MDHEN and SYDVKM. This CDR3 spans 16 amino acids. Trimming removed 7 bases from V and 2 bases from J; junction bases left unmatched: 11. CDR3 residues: CASTEKAGSAYNEQFF. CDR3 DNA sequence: TGTGCCAGCACCGAAAAAGCGGGGAGCGCCTACAATGAGCAGTTCTTC.

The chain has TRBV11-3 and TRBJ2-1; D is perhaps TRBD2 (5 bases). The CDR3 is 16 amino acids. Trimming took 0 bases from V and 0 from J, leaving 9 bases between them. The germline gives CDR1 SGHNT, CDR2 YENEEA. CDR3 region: CASSLDGSGSYNEQFF. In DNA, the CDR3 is TGTGCCAGCAGCTTAGATGGCAGCGGCTCCTACAATGAGCAGTTCTTC.

The CDR3 sequence is CASSQDQSLAGVNEQYF. In nucleotides, the CDR3 is TGCGCCAGCAGCCAAGATCAGTCCCTAGCGGGAGTAAACGAGCAGTACTTC. The rearrangement uses TRBV4-1 and TRBJ2-7; TRBD2 agrees at 10 bases. The V gene's germline CDR1 is MGHRA and CDR2 YSYEKL. Trimming cost V 0 bases and J 5 bases; bases outside gene matches: 10. The CDR3 spans 17 residues.

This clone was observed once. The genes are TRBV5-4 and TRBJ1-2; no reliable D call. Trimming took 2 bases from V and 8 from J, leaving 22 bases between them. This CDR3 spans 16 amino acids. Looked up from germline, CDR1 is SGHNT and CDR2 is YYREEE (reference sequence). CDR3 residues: CASSLREGGGFGGYTF. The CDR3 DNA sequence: TGTGCCAGCAGCTTACGAGAGGGTGGAGGGTTTGGCGGCTACACCTTC.

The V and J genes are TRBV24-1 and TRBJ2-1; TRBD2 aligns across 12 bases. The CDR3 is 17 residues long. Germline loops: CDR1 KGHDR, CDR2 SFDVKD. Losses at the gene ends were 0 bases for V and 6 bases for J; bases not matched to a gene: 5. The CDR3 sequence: CATSDLRASGRANEQFF. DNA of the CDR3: TGTGCCACCAGTGATTTGAGGGCTAGCGGGAGGGCCAATGAGCAGTTCTTC.

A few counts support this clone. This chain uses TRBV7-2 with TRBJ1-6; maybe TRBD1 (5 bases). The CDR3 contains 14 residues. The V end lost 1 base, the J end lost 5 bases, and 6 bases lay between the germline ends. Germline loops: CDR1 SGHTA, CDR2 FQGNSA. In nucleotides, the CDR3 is TGTGCCAGCAGCTTAGTCAGGGATAATTCACCCCTCCACTTT. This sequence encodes CASSLVRDNSPLHF.

For the CDR3, the DNA is TGTGCCACCAGCAGGACTAGCGGGAGGAACTACGAGCAGTACTTC. Translating gives CATSRTSGRNYEQYF. The chain has TRBV15 and TRBJ2-7; 13 bases agree with TRBD2. The CDR3 is 15 amino acids. Germline-derived CDR1 and CDR2 are LNHNV and YYDKDF (reference sequence). Trimming removed 3 bases from V and 3 bases from J; junction bases left unmatched: 2.

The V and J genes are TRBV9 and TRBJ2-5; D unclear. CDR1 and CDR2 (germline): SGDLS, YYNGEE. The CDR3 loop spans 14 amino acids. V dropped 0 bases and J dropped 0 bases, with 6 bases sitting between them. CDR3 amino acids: CASSVGAHQETQYF. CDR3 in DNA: TGTGCCAGCAGCGTAGGGGCACACCAAGAGACCCAGTACTTC. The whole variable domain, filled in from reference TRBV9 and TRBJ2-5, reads DSGVTQTPKHLITATGQRVTLRCSPRSGDLSVYWYQQSLDQGLQFLIQYYNGEERAKGNILERFSAQQFPDLHSELNLSSLELGDSALYFCASSVGAHQETQYFGPGTRLLVL.

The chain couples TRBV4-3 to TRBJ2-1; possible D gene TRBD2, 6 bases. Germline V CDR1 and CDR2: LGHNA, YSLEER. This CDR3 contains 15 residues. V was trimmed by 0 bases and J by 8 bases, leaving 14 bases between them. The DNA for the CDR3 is TGCGCCAGCAGCCAAGATCGGCGGGATCCCGATGAGCAGTTCTTC. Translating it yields CASSQDRRDPDEQFF.

CDR3 residues: CASSPLAEHSTDTQYF. CDR3 DNA sequence: TGTGCCAGCAGCCCCCTAGCGGAACACTCCACAGATACGCAGTATTTT. The V call is TRBV14, the J call TRBJ2-3, with 7 positions matching TRBD2. Trimming cost V 4 bases and J 2 bases; bases outside gene matches: 9. Germline CDR1 reads SGHDN; CDR2 reads FVKESK. The CDR3 totals 16 residues.

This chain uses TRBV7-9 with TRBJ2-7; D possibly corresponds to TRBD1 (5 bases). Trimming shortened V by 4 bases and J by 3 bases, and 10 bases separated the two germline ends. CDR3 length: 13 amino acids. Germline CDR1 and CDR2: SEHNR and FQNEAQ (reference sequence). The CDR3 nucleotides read TGTGCCAGCAGCTCCCTAGACAGCTACGAGCAGTACTTC. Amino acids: CASSSLDSYEQYF.

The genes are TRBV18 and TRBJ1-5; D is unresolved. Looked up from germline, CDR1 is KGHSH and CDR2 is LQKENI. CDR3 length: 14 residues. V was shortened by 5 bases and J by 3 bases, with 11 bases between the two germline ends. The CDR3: CASSEVRNNQPQHF. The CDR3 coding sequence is TGTGCCAGCTCAGAGGTAAGGAACAATCAGCCCCAGCATTTT. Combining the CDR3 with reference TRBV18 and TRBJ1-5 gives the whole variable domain NAGVMQNPRHLVRRRGQEARLRCSPMKGHSHVYWYRQLPEEGLKFMVYLQKENIIDESGMPKERFSAEFPKEGPSILRIQQVVRGDSAAYFCASSEVRNNQPQHFGDGTRLSIL.

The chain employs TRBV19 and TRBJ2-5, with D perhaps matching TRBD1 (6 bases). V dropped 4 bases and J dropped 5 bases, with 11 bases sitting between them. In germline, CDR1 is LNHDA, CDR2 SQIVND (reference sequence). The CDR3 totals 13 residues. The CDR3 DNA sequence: TGTGCCAGTAGTACACAGGGTCAGGAGACCCAGTACTTC. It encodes CASSTQGQETQYF. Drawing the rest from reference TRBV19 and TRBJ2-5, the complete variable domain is DGGITQSPKYLFRKEGQNVTLSCEQNLNHDAMYWYRQDPGQGLRLIYYSQIVNDFQKGDIAEGYSVSREKKESFPLTVTSAQKNPTAFYLCASSTQGQETQYFGPGTRLLVL.

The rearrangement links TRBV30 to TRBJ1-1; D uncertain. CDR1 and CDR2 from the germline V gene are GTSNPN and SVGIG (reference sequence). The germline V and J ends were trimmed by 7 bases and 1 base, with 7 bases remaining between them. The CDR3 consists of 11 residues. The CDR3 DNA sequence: TGTGCCTTCCGAGAGAACACTGAAGCTTTCTTT. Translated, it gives CAFRENTEAFF.

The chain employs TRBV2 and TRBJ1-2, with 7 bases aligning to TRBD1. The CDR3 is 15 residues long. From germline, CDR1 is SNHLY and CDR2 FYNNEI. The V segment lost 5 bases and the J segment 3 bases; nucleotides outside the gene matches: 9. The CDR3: CASSSDRARDYGYTF. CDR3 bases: TGTGCCAGCAGTTCCGACAGGGCCCGTGACTATGGCTACACCTTC.

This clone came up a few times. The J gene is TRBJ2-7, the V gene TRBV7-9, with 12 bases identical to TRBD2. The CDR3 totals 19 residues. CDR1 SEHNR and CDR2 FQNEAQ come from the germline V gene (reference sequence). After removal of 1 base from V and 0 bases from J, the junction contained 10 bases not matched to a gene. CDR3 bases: TGTGCCAGCAGCTTAGGGGGGGGACTAGCGGGCCCGAGCTCCTACGAGCAGTACTTC. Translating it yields CASSLGGGLAGPSSYEQYF.

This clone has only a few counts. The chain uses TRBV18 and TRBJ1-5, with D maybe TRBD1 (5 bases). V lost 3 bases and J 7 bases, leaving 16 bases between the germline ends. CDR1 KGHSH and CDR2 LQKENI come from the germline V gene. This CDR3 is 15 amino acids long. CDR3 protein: CASSPVQGSGQPQHF. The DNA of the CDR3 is TGTGCCAGCTCACCTGTCCAGGGATCCGGACAGCCCCAGCATTTT.

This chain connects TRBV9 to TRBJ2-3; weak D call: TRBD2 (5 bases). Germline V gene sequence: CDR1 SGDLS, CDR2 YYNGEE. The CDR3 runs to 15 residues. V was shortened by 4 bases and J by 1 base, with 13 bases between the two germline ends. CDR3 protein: CASSPSLARTDTQYF. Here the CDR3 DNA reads TGTGCCAGCAGCCCGAGTCTAGCCCGCACAGATACGCAGTATTTT.